This T cell receptor beta chain originates from a study of OX40 agonist ivuxolimab in advanced cancers. Generated by immunoSEQ multiplex PCR, the TCRdb table keeps only in-frame clones and is missing some. Of over 90,000 clones in the sample, 86% were seen once. V shed 0 bases, J shed 2 bases, and the junction held 5 bases outside the gene matches. The CDR3 is made up of 16 amino acids. Germline lookup yields CDR1 SEHNR and CDR2 FQNEAQ (reference sequence). The TCR was taken from an adult with an advanced solid tumor such as melanoma, head and neck, liver or kidney cancer. The J gene is TRBJ2-3, the V gene TRBV7-9, with 7 bases that match TRBD2. The sample here was CD4+ or CD8+ T cells sorted from blood, taken in a trial of the OX40 agonist ivuxolimab. Here the CDR3 reads CASSLAPAGTTDTQYF. The CDR3 region has the DNA TGTGCCAGCAGCTTAGCTCCAGCGGGGACCACAGATACGCAGTATTTT.